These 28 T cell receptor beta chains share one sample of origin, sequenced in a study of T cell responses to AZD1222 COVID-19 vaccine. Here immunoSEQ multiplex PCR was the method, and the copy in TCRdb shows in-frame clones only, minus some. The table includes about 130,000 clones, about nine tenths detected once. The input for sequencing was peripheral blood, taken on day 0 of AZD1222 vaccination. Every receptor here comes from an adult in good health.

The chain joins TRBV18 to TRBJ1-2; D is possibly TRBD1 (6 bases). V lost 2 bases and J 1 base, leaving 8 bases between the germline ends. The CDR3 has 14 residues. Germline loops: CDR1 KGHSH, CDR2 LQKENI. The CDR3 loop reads CASSPEGGNYGYTF. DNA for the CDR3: TGTGCCAGCTCACCAGAGGGGGGTAACTATGGCTACACCTTC.

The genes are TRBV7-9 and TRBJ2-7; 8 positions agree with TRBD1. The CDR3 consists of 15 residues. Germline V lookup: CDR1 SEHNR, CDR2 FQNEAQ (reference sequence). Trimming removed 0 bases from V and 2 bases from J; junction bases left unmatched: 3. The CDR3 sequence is CASSLALTGAYEQYF. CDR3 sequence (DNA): TGTGCCAGCAGCTTAGCTTTGACAGGGGCCTACGAGCAGTACTTC.

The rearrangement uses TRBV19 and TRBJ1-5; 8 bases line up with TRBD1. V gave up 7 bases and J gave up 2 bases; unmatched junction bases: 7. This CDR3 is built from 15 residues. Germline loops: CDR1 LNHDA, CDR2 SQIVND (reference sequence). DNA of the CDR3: TGTGCCAGTACCTCGACAGGGGAAGGCAATCAGCCCCAGCATTTT. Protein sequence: CASTSTGEGNQPQHF.

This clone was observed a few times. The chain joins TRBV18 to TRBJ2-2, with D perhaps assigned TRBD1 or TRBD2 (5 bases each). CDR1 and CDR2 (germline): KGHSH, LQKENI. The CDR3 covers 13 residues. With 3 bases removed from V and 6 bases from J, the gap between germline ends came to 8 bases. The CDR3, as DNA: TGTGCCAGCTCACCCGAGGGGCCCGGGGAGCTGTTTTTT. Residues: CASSPEGPGELFF.

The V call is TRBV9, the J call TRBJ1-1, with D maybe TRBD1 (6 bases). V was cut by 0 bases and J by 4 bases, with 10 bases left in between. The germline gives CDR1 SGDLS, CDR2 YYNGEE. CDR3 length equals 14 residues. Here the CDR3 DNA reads TGTGCCAGCAGCGTAGAGGACAGATTCACTGAAGCTTTCTTT. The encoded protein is CASSVEDRFTEAFF. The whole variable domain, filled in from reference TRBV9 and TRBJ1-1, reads DSGVTQTPKHLITATGQRVTLRCSPRSGDLSVYWYQQSLDQGLQFLIQYYNGEERAKGNILERFSAQQFPDLHSELNLSSLELGDSALYFCASSVEDRFTEAFFGQGTRLTVV.

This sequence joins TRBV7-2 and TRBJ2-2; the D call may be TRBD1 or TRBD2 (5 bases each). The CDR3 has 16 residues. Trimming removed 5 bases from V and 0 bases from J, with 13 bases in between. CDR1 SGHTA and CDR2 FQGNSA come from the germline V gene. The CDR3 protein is CASSPRQRTNTGELFF. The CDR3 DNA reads TGTGCCAGCAGCCCTAGACAGCGGACGAACACCGGGGAGCTGTTTTTT. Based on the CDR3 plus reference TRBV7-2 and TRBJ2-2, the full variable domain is GAGVSQSPSNKVTEKGKDVELRCDPISGHTALYWYRQSLGQGLEFLIYFQGNSAPDKSGLPSDRFSAERTGGSVSTLTIQRTQQEDSAVYLCASSPRQRTNTGELFFGEGSRLTVL.

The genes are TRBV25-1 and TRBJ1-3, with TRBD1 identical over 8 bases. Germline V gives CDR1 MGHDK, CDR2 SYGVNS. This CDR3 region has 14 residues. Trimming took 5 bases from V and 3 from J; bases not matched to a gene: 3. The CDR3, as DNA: TGTGCCAGCAGTCCAGGGGGCGGTGGAAACACCATATATTTT. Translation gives CASSPGGGGNTIYF.

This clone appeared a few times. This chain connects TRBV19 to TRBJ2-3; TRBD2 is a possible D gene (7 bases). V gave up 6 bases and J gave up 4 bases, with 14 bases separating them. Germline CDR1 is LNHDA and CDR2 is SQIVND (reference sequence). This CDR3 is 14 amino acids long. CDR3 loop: CASRVGGASDTQYF. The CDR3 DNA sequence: TGTGCCAGTAGGGTGGGGGGGGCCTCAGATACGCAGTATTTT.

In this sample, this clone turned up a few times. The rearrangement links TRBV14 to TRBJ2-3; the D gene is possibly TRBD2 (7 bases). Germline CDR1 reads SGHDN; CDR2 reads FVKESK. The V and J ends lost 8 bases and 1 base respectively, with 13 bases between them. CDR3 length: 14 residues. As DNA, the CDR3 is TGTGCCAGCTGCTGGGGGGGCGGCACAGATACGCAGTATTTT. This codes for CASCWGGGTDTQYF.

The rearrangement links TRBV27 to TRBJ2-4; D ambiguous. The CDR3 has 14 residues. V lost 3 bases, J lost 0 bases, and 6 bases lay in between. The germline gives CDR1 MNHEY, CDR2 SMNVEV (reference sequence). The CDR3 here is CASSFAGAKNIQYF. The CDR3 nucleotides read TGTGCCAGCAGTTTTGCAGGAGCCAAAAACATTCAGTACTTC.

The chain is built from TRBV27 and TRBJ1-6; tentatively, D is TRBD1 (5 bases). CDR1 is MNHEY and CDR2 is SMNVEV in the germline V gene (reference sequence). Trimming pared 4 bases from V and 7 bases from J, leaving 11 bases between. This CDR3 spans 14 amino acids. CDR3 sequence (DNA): TGTGCCAGCAGTTGGAGGGGAGACAATTCACCCCTCCACTTT. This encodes CASSWRGDNSPLHF.

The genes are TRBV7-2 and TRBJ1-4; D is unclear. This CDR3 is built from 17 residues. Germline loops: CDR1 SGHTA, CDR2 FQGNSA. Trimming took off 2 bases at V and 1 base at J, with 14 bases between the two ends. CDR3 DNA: TGTGCCAGCAGCTTAAGGCGCCCCTCCGTAACTAATGAAAAACTGTTTTTT. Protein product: CASSLRRPSVTNEKLFF.

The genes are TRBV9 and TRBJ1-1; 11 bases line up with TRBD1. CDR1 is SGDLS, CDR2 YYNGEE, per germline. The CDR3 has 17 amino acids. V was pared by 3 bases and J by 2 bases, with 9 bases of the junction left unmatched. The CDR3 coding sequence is TGTGCCAGCAGCGCCGGACAGGGGGCAACGCCCAACACTGAAGCTTTCTTT. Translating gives CASSAGQGATPNTEAFF. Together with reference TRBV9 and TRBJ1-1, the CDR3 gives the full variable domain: DSGVTQTPKHLITATGQRVTLRCSPRSGDLSVYWYQQSLDQGLQFLIQYYNGEERAKGNILERFSAQQFPDLHSELNLSSLELGDSALYFCASSAGQGATPNTEAFFGQGTRLTVV.

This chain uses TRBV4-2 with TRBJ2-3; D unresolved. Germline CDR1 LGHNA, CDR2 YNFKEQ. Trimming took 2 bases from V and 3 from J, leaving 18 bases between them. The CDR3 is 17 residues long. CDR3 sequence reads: CASSQTGLGPGTDTQYF. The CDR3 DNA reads TGTGCCAGCAGCCAAACCGGCCTAGGACCCGGGACAGATACGCAGTATTTT.

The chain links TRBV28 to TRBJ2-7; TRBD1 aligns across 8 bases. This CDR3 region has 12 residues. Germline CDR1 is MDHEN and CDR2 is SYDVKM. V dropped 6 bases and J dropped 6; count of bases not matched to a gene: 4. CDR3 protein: CASRAGGSEQYF. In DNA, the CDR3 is TGTGCCAGCAGGGCAGGGGGCTCCGAGCAGTACTTC.

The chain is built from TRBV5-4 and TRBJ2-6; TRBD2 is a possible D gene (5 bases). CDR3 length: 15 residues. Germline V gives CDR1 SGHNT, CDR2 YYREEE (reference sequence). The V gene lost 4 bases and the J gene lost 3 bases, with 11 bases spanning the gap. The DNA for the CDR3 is TGTGCCAGCAGCCCCATGGGGAGTGGGGCCAACGTCCTGACTTTC. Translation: CASSPMGSGANVLTF.

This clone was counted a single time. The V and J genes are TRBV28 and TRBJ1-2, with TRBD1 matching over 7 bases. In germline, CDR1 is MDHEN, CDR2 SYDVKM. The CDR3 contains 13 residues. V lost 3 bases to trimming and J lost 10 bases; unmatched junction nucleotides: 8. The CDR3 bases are TGTGCCAGCAGTTTCGCCGACAGGGTGACCTACACCTTC. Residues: CASSFADRVTYTF.

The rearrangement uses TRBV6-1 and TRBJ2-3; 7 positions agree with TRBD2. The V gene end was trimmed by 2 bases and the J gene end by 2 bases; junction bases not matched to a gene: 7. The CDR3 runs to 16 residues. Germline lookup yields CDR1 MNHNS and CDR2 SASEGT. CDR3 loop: CASSEWGGRNTDTQYF. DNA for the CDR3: TGTGCCAGCAGTGAATGGGGGGGTCGAAACACAGATACGCAGTATTTT.

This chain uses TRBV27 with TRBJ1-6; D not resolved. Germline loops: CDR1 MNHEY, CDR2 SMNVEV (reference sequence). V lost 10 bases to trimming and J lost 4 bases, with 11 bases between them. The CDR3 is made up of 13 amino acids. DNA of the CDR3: TGTGCCACCAGGCGGGAATATAATTCACCCCTCCACTTT. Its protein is CATRREYNSPLHF.

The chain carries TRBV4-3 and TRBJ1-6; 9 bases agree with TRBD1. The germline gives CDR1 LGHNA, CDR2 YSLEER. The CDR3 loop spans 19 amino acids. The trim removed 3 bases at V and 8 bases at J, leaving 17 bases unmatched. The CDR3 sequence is CASSHETGTGRVNDSPLHF. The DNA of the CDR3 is TGCGCCAGCAGCCACGAAACCGGGACAGGGCGAGTTAACGATTCACCCCTCCACTTT.

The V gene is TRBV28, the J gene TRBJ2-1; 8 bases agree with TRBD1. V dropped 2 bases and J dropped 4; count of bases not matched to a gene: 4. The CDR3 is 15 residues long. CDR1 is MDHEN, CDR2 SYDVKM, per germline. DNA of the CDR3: TGTGCCAGCAGTTTACCGACAGGGGTTTACAATGAGCAGTTCTTC. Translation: CASSLPTGVYNEQFF. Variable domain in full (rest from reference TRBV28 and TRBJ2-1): DVKVTQSSRYLVKRTGEKVFLECVQDMDHENMFWYRQDPGLGLRLIYFSYDVKMKEKGDIPEGYSVSREKKERFSLILESASTNQTSMYLCASSLPTGVYNEQFFGPGTRLTVL.

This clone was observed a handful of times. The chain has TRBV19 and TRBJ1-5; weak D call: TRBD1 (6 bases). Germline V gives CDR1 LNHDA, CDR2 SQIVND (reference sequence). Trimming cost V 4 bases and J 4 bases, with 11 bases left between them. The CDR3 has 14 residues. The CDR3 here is CASSRGQTNQPQHF. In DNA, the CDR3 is TGTGCCAGTAGTAGAGGACAGACAAATCAGCCCCAGCATTTT.

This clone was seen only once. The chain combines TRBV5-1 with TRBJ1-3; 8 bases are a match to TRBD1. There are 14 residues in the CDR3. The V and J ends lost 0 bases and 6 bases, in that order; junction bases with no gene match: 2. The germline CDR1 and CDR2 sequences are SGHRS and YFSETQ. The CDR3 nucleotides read TGCGCCAGCAGCTTGGCTCAGGGGGCAAACACCATATATTTT. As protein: CASSLAQGANTIYF.

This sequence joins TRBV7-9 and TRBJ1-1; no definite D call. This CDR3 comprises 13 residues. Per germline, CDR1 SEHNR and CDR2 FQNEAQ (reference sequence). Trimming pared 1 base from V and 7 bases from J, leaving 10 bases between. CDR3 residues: CASSLVTKLEAFF. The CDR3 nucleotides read TGTGCCAGCAGCTTAGTTACAAAACTTGAAGCTTTCTTT.

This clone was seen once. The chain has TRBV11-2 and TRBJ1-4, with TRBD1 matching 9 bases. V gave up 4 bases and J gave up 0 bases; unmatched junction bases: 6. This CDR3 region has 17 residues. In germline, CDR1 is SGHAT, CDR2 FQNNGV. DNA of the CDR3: TGTGCCAGCAGCTCAGGACAGGGGCATACAACTAATGAAAAACTGTTTTTT. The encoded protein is CASSSGQGHTTNEKLFF.

CDR3 DNA sequence: TGTGCCAGCAGTTTAACAGGGGGCGCCTATGGCTACACCTTC. Translation: CASSLTGGAYGYTF. This rearrangement joins TRBV28 to TRBJ1-2, with TRBD1 matching 9 bases. The CDR3 is 14 residues long. Trimming took 2 bases from V and 4 from J; bases not matched to a gene: 2. CDR1 is MDHEN, CDR2 SYDVKM, per germline.

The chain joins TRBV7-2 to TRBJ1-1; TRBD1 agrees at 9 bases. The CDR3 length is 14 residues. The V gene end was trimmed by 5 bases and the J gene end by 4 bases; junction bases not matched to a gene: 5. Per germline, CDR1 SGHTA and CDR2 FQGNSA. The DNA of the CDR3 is TGTGCCAGCAGCGTGACAGGGGGGCGCACTGAAGCTTTCTTT. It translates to CASSVTGGRTEAFF.

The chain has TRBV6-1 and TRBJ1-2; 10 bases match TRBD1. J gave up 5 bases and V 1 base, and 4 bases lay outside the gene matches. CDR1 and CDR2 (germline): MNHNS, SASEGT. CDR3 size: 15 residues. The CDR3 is CASSEGDRGRYGYTF. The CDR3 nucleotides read TGTGCCAGCAGTGAAGGGGACAGGGGAAGATATGGCTACACCTTC.